This is a list of T cell receptor beta chains from one sample in a study of blood T cell repertoires in COVID-19. Assay: immunoSEQ multiplex PCR; the TCRdb copy retains only in-frame clones and omits some. The sample has 200,000 to 300,000 clones, around four fifths seen once. Specimen: peripheral blood. The receptors come from a woman aged 55-70 years with active or convalescent COVID-19. Each CDR3 is given with its conserved first and last residue. The D gene is left open where the match is weak. Clone size is shown for a subset of rows, as once, few, many or a class of expanded clone.

J gene	V gene	D gene	clone size	CDR3 protein	CDR3 DNA
TRBJ1-2	TRBV19	-	-	CASSIPLQGKGYGYTF	TGTGCCAGTAGTATCCCCCTGCAGGGGAAGGGCTATGGCTACACCTTC
TRBJ1-5	TRBV20-1	-	few	CSASWGVGQPQHF	TGCAGTGCTAGTTGGGGGGTAGGTCAGCCCCAGCATTTT
TRBJ2-1	TRBV6-5	-	-	CASSYGSVQFEQFF	TGTGCCAGCAGTTACGGGTCGGTACAGTTTGAGCAGTTCTTC
TRBJ2-5	TRBV2	-	-	CASSKGALSETQYF	TGTGCCAGCAGTAAAGGGGCTCTTTCAGAGACCCAGTACTTC
TRBJ1-1	TRBV14	TRBD1	-	CASSHPGGTEAFF	TGTGCCAGCAGCCATCCAGGGGGGACTGAAGCTTTCTTT
TRBJ2-2	TRBV3-1/TRBV3-2	-	-	CASSHLRGTGELFF	TGTGCCAGCAGCCACCTAAGGGGAACCGGGGAGCTGTTTTTT
TRBJ1-5	TRBV11-2	TRBD1	-	CASSLAGGGNQPQHF	TGTGCCAGCAGTTTAGCAGGGGGCGGCAATCAGCCCCAGCATTTT
TRBJ2-1	TRBV11-3	-	-	CASSLEGGSSYNEQFF	TGTGCCAGCAGCTTAGAGGGGGGTAGCTCCTACAATGAGCAGTTCTTC
TRBJ1-2	TRBV19	TRBD1	-	CASSGDRGVGYGYTF	TGTGCCAGTAGTGGAGACAGGGGTGTAGGCTATGGCTACACCTTC
TRBJ1-1	TRBV7-8	TRBD1	-	CASSPRQGALVGGNTEAFF	TGTGCCAGCAGCCCACGACAGGGGGCGTTGGTAGGGGGAAACACTGAAGCTTTCTTT
TRBJ2-7	TRBV5-1	-	-	CASSSPPVYEQYF	TGCGCCAGCAGCTCGCCCCCGGTTTACGAGCAGTACTTC